Listed below are T cell receptor beta chains from one sample, sequenced in a study of T cells after yellow fever vaccination. Using its own MiXCR run on the 5' RACE reads, TCRdb lists one record per CDR3 protein. Seen here are roughly 500,000 distinct CDR3 sequences, about a fifth observed once, and the top ten hold 13% to 15%. This specimen was PBMCs, taken 15 days after the yellow fever booster vaccination. These receptors were collected from a man between 25 and 39 years old who received the YFV17D yellow fever vaccine. The CDR3 runs from the conserved cysteine through the conserved F or W. The D gene is left open where the match is weak. Part of the rows lack a size; the others show once, few, many or a class for expanded clones.

d_call	v_call	j_call	clone_size	cdr3_aa	cdr3_nt
.	TRBV20-1	TRBJ2-1	many	CSAPLSSGAYNEQFF	TGCAGTGCCCCCCTCTCCAGCGGAGCTTACAATGAGCAGTTCTTC
.	TRBV24-1	TRBJ2-5	.	CATSPSGRGLGETQYF	TGTGCCACCAGCCCGTCCGGTCGGGGATTAGGAGAGACCCAGTACTTC
.	TRBV9	TRBJ2-3	few	CASSTSLTDTQYF	TGTGCCAGCAGCACCAGCCTGACAGATACGCAGTATTTT
TRBD1	TRBV3-1	TRBJ1-6	.	CASSPGQGNSPLHF	TGTGCCAGCAGCCCGGGACAGGGGAATTCACCCCTCCACTTT
TRBD2	TRBV6-5	TRBJ2-7	few	CASSSSGNEQYF	TGTGCCAGCAGTTCTAGCGGGAACGAGCAGTACTTC
.	TRBV4-3	TRBJ2-1	.	CASSQDFLAGNEQFF	TGCGCCAGCAGCCAAGATTTTCTAGCTGGCAATGAGCAGTTCTTC
TRBD1	TRBV10-3	TRBJ2-7	.	CAISSDRGRDEQYF	TGTGCCATCAGTTCAGACAGGGGACGGGACGAGCAGTACTTC
.	TRBV5-1	TRBJ2-7	.	CASSLVQSVPRQQDYEQYF	TGCGCCAGCAGCTTGGTCCAGTCGGTCCCTCGACAGCAAGACTACGAGCAGTACTTC
TRBD2	TRBV6-5	TRBJ2-1	few	CASSYGLAGANEQFF	TGTGCCAGCAGTTATGGACTAGCGGGAGCCAATGAGCAGTTCTTC
TRBD1	TRBV6-5	TRBJ2-7	once	CASSWDSPTYEQYF	TGTGCCAGCAGTTGGGACAGTCCTACTTACGAGCAGTACTTC
TRBD1	TRBV4-2	TRBJ2-1	few	CASSQVDTTTGGEQFF	TGTGCCAGCAGCCAAGTTGATACTACCACAGGGGGTGAGCAGTTCTTC